This T cell receptor (beta chain) was documented in a study of blood T cell repertoires in COVID-19. At the level of the study: T cells, B-cell-depleted T cells, or PBMCs supplied cDNA or gDNA.

This CDR3 region has 15 residues. V shed 2 bases and J shed 8 bases, with 18 bases lying between them. Germline V gene data show CDR1 as MNHEY and CDR2 as SMNVEV (reference sequence). Participants came from about 23 US areas, aged about 18 to 100 years. Clinical history reported by participants formed the basis on which cohorts were assigned. Up to 2 weeks before entering the study, exposed participants had met a COVID-19 case. Repertoires were generated with immunoSEQ multiplex PCR, while TCRdb's copy carries only in-frame clones and drops some. The sample has 220,000 or so clones, nearly 90% seen once.

Sequences were obtained from PBMCs or T cells enriched from blood (not recorded which). The sequence came from a man under 40 who had been exposed to COVID-19. The chain links TRBV27 to TRBJ1-2; D unresolved. The DNA of the CDR3 is TGTGCCAGCAGTTTAGGAGGAGCCAATATCGGGGGCTACACCTTC. Its protein is CASSLGGANIGGYTF.